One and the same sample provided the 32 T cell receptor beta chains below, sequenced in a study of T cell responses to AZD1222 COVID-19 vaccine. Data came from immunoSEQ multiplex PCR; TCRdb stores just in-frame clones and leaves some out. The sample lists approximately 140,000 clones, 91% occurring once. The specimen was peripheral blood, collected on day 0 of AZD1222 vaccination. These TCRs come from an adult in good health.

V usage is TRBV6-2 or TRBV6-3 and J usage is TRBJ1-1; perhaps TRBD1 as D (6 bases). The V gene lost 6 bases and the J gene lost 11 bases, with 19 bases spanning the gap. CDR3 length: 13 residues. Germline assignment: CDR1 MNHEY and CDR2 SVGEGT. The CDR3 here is CASSQPGAWMAFF. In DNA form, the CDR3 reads TGTGCCAGCAGCCAGCCGGGGGCGTGGATGGCTTTCTTT.

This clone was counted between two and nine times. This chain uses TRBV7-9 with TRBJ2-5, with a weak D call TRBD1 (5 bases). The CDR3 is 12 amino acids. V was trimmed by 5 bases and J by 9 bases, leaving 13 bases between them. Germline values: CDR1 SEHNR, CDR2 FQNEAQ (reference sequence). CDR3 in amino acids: CASSPIRGSQYF. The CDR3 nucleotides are TGTGCCAGCAGCCCGATTAGGGGATCCCAGTACTTC.

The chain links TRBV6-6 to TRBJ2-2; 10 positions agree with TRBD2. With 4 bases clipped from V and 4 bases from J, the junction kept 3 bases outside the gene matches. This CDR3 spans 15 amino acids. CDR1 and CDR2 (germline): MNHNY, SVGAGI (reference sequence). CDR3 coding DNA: TGTGCCAGCAGTTCCAGCGGGAGGGCCACCGGGGAGCTGTTTTTT. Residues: CASSSSGRATGELFF.

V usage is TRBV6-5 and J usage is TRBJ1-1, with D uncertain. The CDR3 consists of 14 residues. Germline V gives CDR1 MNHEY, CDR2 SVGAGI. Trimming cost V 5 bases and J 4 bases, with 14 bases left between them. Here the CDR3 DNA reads TGTGCCAGCAGTCCCGGGCGCCCGGGCACTGAAGCTTTCTTT. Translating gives CASSPGRPGTEAFF.

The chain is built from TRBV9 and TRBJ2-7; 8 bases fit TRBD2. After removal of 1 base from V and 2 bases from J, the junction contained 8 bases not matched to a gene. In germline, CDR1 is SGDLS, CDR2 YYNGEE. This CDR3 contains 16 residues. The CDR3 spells CASSVSTSGPPYEQYF. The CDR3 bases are TGTGCCAGCAGCGTAAGCACTAGCGGCCCGCCCTACGAGCAGTACTTC.

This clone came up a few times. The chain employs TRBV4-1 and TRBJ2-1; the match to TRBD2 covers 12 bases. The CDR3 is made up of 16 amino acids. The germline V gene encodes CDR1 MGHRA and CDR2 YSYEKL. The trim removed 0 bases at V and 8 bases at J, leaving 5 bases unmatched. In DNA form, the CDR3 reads TGCGCCAGCAGCCAAGATTCGCTAGCGGGAGGGTATGAGCAGTTCTTC. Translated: CASSQDSLAGGYEQFF.

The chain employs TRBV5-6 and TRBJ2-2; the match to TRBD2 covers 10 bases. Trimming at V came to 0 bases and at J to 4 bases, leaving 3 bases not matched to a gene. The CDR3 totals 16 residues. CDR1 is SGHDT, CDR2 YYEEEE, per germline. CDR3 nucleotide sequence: TGTGCCAGCAGCTTGGCCACTAGCGGGATCACCGGGGAGCTGTTTTTT. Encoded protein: CASSLATSGITGELFF.

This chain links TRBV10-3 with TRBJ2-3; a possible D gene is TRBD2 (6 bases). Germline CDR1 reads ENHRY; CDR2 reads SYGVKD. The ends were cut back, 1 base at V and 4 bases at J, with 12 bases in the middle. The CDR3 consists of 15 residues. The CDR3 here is CAISEWGEFPDTQYF. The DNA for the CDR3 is TGTGCCATCAGTGAGTGGGGGGAATTTCCAGATACGCAGTATTTT.

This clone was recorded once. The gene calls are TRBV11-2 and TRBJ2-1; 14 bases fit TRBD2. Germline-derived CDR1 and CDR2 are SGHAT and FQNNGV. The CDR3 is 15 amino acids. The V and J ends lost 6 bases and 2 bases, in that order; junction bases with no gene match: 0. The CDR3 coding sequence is TGTGCCAGCAGGACTAGCGGGAGGGCCTACAATGAGCAGTTCTTC. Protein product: CASRTSGRAYNEQFF.

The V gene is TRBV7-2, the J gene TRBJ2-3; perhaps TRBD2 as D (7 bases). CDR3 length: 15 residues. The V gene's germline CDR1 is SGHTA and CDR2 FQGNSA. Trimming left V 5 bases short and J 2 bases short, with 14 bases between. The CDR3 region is CASSPGGQTTDTQYF. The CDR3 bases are TGTGCCAGCAGCCCGGGAGGACAGACCACAGATACGCAGTATTTT.

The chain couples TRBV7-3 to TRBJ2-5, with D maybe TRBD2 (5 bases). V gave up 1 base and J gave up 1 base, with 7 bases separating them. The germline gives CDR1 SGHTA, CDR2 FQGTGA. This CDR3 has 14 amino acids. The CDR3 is CASSLIGIQETQYF. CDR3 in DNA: TGTGCCAGCAGCTTAATCGGGATCCAAGAGACCCAGTACTTC. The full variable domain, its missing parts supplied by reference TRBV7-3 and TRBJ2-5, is GAGVSQTPSNKVTEKGKYVELRCDPISGHTALYWYRQSLGQGPEFLIYFQGTGAADDSGLPNDRFFAVRPEGSVSTLKIQRTERGDSAVYLCASSLIGIQETQYFGPGTRLLVL.

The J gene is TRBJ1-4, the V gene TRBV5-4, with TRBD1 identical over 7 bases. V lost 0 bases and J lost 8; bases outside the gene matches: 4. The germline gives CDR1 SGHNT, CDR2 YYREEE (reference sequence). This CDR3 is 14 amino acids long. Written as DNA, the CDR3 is TGTGCCAGCAGCTTGGAGGTCAGGGGGGAAAAACTGTTTTTT. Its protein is CASSLEVRGEKLFF.

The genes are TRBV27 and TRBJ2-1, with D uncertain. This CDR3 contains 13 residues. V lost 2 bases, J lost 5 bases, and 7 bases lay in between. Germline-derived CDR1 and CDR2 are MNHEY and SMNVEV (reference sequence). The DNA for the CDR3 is TGTGCCAGCAGTTTAGGGCTAGACAATGAGCAGTTCTTC. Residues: CASSLGLDNEQFF.

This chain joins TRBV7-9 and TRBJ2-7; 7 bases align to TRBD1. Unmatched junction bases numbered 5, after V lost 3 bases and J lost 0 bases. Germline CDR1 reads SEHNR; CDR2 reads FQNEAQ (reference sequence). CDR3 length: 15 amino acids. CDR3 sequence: CASSFGQASSYEQYF. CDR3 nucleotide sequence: TGTGCCAGCAGCTTTGGACAGGCAAGCTCCTACGAGCAGTACTTC.

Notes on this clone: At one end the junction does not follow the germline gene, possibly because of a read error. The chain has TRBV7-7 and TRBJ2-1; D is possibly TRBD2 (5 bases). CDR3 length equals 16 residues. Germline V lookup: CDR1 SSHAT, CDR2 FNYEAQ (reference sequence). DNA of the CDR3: TGTGCTAGCAGCTTCTGGACTGTCGGAGGACACAATGAGCAGTTCTTC. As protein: CASSFWTVGGHNEQFF.

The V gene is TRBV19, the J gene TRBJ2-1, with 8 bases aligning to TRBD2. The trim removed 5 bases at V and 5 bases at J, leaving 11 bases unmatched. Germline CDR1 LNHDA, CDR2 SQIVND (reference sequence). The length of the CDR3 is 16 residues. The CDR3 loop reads CASSPLGQRGNNEQFF. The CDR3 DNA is TGTGCCAGTAGTCCCCTAGGCCAGCGGGGGAACAATGAGCAGTTCTTC.

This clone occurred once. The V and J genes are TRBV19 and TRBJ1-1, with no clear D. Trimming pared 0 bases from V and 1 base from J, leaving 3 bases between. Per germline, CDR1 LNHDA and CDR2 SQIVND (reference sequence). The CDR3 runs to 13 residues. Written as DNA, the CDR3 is TGTGCCAGTAGTATAGACAGGAACACTGAAGCTTTCTTT. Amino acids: CASSIDRNTEAFF.

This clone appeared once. The CDR3 DNA sequence: TGTGCCAGCAGCCCGATCGGGGCGCCCGGGTCCGGGGAGCTGTTTTTT. This codes for CASSPIGAPGSGELFF. The chain has TRBV6-2 or TRBV6-3 and TRBJ2-2, with D perhaps TRBD1 or TRBD2 (5 bases each). The germline CDR1 and CDR2 sequences are MNHEY and SVGEGT. This CDR3 comprises 16 residues. The ends were cut back, 6 bases at V and 6 bases at J, with 20 bases in the middle.

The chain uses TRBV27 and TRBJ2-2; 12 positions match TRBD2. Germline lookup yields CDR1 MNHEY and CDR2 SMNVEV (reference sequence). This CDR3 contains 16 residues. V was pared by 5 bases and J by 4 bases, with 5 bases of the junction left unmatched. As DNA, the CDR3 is TGTGCCAGCAGTCTAGCGGGAGGGGGCAGCACCGGGGAGCTGTTTTTT. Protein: CASSLAGGGSTGELFF.

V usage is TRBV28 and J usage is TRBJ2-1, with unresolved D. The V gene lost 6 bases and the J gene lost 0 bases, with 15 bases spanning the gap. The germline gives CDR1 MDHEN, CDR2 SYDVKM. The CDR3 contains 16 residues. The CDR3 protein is CASSLTSILSYNEQFF. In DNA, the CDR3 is TGTGCCAGCAGCTTAACCAGTATCCTCTCCTACAATGAGCAGTTCTTC.

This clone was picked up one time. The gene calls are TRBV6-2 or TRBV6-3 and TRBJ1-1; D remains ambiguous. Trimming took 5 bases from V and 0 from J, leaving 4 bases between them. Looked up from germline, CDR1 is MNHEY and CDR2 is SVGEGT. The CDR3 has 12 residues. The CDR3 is CASSVMNTEAFF. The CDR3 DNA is TGTGCCAGCAGTGTGATGAACACTGAAGCTTTCTTT.

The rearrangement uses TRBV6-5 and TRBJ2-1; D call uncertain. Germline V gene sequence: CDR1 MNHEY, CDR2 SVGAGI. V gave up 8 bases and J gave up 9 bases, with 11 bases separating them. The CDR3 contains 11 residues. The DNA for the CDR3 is TGTGCCAGCCACCAAGGTGGTGAGCAGTTCTTC. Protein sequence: CASHQGGEQFF.

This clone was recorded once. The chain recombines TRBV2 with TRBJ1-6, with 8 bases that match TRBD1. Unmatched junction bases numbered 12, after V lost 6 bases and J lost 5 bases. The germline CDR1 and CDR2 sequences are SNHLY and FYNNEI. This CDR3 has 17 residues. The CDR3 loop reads CASRSIDRGENNSPLHF. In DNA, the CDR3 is TGTGCCAGCAGGAGCATTGACAGGGGCGAAAATAATTCACCCCTCCACTTT.

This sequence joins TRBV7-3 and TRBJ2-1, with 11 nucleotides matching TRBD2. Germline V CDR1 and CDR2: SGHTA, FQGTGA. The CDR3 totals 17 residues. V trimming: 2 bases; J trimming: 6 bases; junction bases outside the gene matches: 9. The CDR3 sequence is CASSLLAGGSPRNEQFF. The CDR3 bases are TGTGCCAGCAGCTTACTAGCGGGAGGTTCCCCTCGCAATGAGCAGTTCTTC.

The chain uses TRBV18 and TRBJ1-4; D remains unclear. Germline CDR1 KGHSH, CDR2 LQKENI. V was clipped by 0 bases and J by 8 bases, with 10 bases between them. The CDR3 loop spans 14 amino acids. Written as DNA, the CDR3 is TGTGCCAGCTCACCACCGGCGCGGGAGGAAAAACTGTTTTTT. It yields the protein CASSPPAREEKLFF. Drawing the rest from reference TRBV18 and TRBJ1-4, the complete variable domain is NAGVMQNPRHLVRRRGQEARLRCSPMKGHSHVYWYRQLPEEGLKFMVYLQKENIIDESGMPKERFSAEFPKEGPSILRIQQVVRGDSAAYFCASSPPAREEKLFFGSGTQLSVL.

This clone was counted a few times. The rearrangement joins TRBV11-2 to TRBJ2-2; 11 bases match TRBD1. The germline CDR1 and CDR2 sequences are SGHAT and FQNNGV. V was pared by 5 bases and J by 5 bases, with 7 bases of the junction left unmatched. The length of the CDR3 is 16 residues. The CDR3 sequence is CASSRPGQGETGELFF. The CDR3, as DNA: TGTGCCAGCAGCCGACCGGGACAGGGGGAGACCGGGGAGCTGTTTTTT.

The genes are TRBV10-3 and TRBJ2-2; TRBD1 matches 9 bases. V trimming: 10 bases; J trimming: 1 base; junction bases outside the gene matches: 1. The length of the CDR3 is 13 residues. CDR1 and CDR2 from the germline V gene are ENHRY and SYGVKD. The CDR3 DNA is TGTGCCACGGACAGGGGGAACACCGGGGAGCTGTTTTTT. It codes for CATDRGNTGELFF.

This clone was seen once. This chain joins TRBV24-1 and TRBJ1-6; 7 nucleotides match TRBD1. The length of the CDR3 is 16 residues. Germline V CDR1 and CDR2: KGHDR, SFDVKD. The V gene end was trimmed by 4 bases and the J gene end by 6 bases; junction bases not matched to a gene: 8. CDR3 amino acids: CATSDPDREGNSPLHF. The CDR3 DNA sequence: TGTGCCACCAGTGACCCTGACAGGGAGGGTAATTCACCCCTCCACTTT.

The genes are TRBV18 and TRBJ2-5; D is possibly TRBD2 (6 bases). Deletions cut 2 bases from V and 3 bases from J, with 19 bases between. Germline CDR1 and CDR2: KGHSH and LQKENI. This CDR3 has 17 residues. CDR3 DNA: TGTGCCAGCTCACCAAGAGGGGCGGGACTCGGAGAAGAGACCCAGTACTTC. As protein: CASSPRGAGLGEETQYF.

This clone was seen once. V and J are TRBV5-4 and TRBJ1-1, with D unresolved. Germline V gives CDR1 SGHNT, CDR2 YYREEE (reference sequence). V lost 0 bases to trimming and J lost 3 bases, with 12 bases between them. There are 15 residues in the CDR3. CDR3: CASSLGGGWDTEAFF. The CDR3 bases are TGTGCCAGCAGCTTGGGAGGCGGCTGGGACACTGAAGCTTTCTTT.

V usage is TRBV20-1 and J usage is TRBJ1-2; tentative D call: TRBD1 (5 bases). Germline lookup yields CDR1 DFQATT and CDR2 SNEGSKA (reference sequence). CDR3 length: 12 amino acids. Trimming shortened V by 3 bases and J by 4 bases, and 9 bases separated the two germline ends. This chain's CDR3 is CSASSGVYGYTF. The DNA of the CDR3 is TGCAGTGCTAGTTCGGGGGTCTATGGCTACACCTTC.

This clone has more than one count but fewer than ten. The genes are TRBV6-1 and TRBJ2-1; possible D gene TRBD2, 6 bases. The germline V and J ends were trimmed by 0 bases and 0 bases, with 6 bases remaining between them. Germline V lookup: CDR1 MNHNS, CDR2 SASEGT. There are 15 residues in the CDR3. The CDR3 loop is CASSEASGSYNEQFF. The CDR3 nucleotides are TGTGCCAGCAGTGAAGCTAGCGGCTCCTACAATGAGCAGTTCTTC.